This T cell receptor beta chain originates from a study of T-cell memory formation after mild COVID-19. TCRdb redid the calling of the 5' RACE reads with MiXCR, one entry per CDR3 protein. The sample consists of around 250,000 distinct CDR3 sequences, approximately 15% of them appearing once. Regarding the study as a whole: Contracting CD4+ clones sat mainly in CM and EM; CD8+ in EMRA.

The CDR3 is 13 amino acids. Trimming stripped 5 bases from V and 4 bases from J, with 8 bases between. CDR1 SGHAT and CDR2 FQNNGV come from the germline V gene. Points on this clonotype: Its cognate antigen is unknown.

The sequenced material came from PBMCs or a T cell subset sorted from them (not recorded which). The receptor's source is a man between 18 and 35 years old who had mild COVID-19 (a few samples of this study predate the infection). Cell type and time point are not known. V usage is TRBV11-2 and J usage is TRBJ2-2; D gene ambiguous. The CDR3: CASSTWGTGELFF. CDR3 coding DNA: TGTGCCAGCAGCACGTGGGGCACCGGGGAGCTGTTTTTT. Full variable domain (remainder filled in from reference TRBV11-2 and TRBJ2-2): EAGVAQSPRYKIIEKRQSVAFWCNPISGHATLYWYQQILGQGPKLLIQFQNNGVVDDSQLPKDRFSAERLKGVDSTLKIQPAKLEDSAVYLCASSTWGTGELFFGEGSRLTVL.